A single sample is the source of the 2 T cell receptor beta chains below, sequenced in a study of Graves' ophthalmopathy and Graves' hyperthyroidism. Beta-chain TCR CDR3 regions were amplified from RNA transcripts. RT-PCR with HTBI primers came first, then second-round multiplex PCR. TCRdb itself ran the multiplex PCR reads through MiXCR, one entry per CDR3 protein. The table includes about 210,000 distinct CDR3 sequences, roughly 27% detected once. The sequenced material came from peripheral blood. The receptor set was obtained from a man aged 45 to 65 with Graves' ophthalmopathy.

At least ten counts were recorded for this clonotype. This sequence joins TRBV6-1 and TRBJ2-3, with TRBD2 matching over 10 bases. Germline loops: CDR1 MNHNS, CDR2 SASEGT. The J segment lost 13 bases and the V segment lost 2 bases, leaving 6 bases of the junction unmatched. This CDR3 comprises 13 residues. The CDR3 here is CASSELSSGSKYF. The CDR3 DNA is TGTGCCAGCAGTGAACTTTCTAGCGGGAGCAAGTATTTT.

This clonotype has a count of ten or more. The chain joins TRBV6-2 or TRBV6-3 to TRBJ1-1; 8 bases match TRBD1. The CDR3 spans 15 residues. The trim removed 6 bases at V and 1 base at J, leaving 7 bases unmatched. Germline values: CDR1 MNHEY, CDR2 SVGEGT. The CDR3 nucleotides read TGTGCCAGCAGCTTAACCGGGACAGGGAACACTGAAGCTTTCTTT. Translated, it gives CASSLTGTGNTEAFF.